This TCR beta chain was found in a study of tumor-infiltrating lymphocytes in localized non-small cell lung cancer. Sequenced by immunoSEQ multiplex PCR; TCRdb stores in-frame clones only, minus some. The sample holds 9,000 to 10,000 clones, roughly 78% seen once. The CDR3 length is 13 residues. From germline, CDR1 is KGHSH and CDR2 LQKENI. V was shortened by 3 bases and J by 5 bases, with 5 bases between the two germline ends. The TCR comes from a human donor with non-small cell lung cancer. Sequencing was performed on lung tumor tissue. V is TRBV18 and J is TRBJ1-6; no firm D call. The CDR3 nucleotides are TGTGCCAGCTCACCTACGGATAATTCACCCCTCCACTTT. Protein sequence: CASSPTDNSPLHF.